The clone carrying this T cell receptor (beta chain) was observed at least ten times. Antigen unknown. V lost 2 bases, J lost 4 bases, and 12 bases stayed unmatched. The CDR3 is made up of 17 amino acids. Germline V gene sequence: CDR1 MNHEY, CDR2 SVGAGI. No ophthalmopathy within 18 months of follow-up signified stable hyperthyroidism. The starting material, 8 to 10 ml of fresh peripheral blood, provided the PBMCs. The sample comes from a study of Graves' ophthalmopathy and Graves' hyperthyroidism. Study details: Ahead of any treatment, peripheral blood was obtained at the initial diagnosis.

Study-wide findings and caveats: The model's prediction of ophthalmopathy progression had 70.59% sensitivity and 72% to 80% specificity.

Amplification targeted the TCR beta CDR3 regions, with RNA transcripts as the source material. The first round was an RT-PCR with HTBI primers, and the second round was a multiplex PCR. TCRdb used MiXCR to reprocess the multiplex PCR reads, holding one entry per CDR3 protein. This table has 400,000 or so distinct CDR3 sequences, just over 15% appearing once. The sequence was obtained from a young woman with stable Graves' hyperthyroidism. The J gene is TRBJ2-7, the V gene TRBV6-5; 9 positions agree with TRBD2. Material for sequencing was peripheral blood. CDR3: CASSYLVSGGPEYEQYF. For the CDR3, the DNA is TGTGCCAGCAGTTACCTAGTTAGCGGGGGTCCGGAGTACGAGCAGTACTTC.